This TCR beta chain was sequenced for a study of T cell repertoires in cytomegalovirus infection. Study-wide context: Signatures in public TCR beta sequences pointed to both CMV infection and matching HLA type. Study-wide findings and caveats: Across the ex vivo response, the dominant clonotypes were HLA-C-restricted CMV-specific TCR beta clonotypes.

MiXCR was run by TCRdb on the reads, yielding one entry per CDR3 protein. In the table there are around 710,000 distinct CDR3 sequences, 25% to 35% of which are singletons. In the case of this clonotype: Its antigen remains unidentified.

Germline V lookup: CDR1 MRHNA, CDR2 SNTAGT. This CDR3 is built from 16 residues. The V and J ends lost 0 bases and 12 bases respectively, with 21 bases between them. The chain uses TRBV6-4 and TRBJ2-1, with D unclear. The material sequenced was cultured CD8+ T cells from PBMCs, taken from culture after CMV antigen stimulation. This clonotype was obtained from a human donor in good health (CMV status not recorded). Some clones in this sample may be carry-over from other donors' samples. CDR3 protein: CASSDSKGPHRFVQFF. CDR3 bases: TGTGCCAGCAGTGACTCGAAAGGTCCACATCGCTTTGTGCAGTTCTTC.